These 25 T cell receptor beta chains were all obtained from the same sample, sequenced in a study of blood T cell repertoires in COVID-19. Sequencing used immunoSEQ multiplex PCR; TCRdb keeps in-frame clones, though not all of them. The sample consists of approximately 250,000 clones, approximately 86% of them appearing once. The specimen was peripheral blood. Receptor source: a woman aged 60 to 75 with COVID-19, enrolled during active disease.

The V and J genes are TRBV7-2 and TRBJ1-3; the match to TRBD1 covers 9 bases. Losses at the gene ends were 5 bases for V and 5 bases for J; bases not matched to a gene: 4. CDR1 is SGHTA and CDR2 is FQGNSA in the germline V gene. The CDR3 is made up of 14 amino acids. The CDR3 here is CASSPDRGRNTIYF. The CDR3 DNA is TGTGCCAGCAGCCCGGACAGGGGCAGAAACACCATATATTTT. Variable domain in full (rest from reference TRBV7-2 and TRBJ1-3): GAGVSQSPSNKVTEKGKDVELRCDPISGHTALYWYRQSLGQGLEFLIYFQGNSAPDKSGLPSDRFSAERTGGSVSTLTIQRTQQEDSAVYLCASSPDRGRNTIYFGEGSWLTVV.

This rearrangement joins TRBV14 to TRBJ2-1; D uncertain. The CDR3 length is 20 residues. V lost 4 bases, J lost 3 bases, and 28 bases lay in between. Germline V gene sequence: CDR1 SGHDN, CDR2 FVKESK. The CDR3 DNA sequence: TGTGCCAGCAGCCCGAGGAGACTCCACATAAACCCTCTGTTCTACAATGAGCAGTTCTTC. Translated, it gives CASSPRRLHINPLFYNEQFF.

A single count supports this clone. This chain joins TRBV10-3 and TRBJ2-7; 11 positions agree with TRBD1. V shed 7 bases, J shed 5 bases, and the junction held 7 bases outside the gene matches. This CDR3 has 14 amino acids. CDR1 is ENHRY and CDR2 is SYGVKD in the germline V gene. The CDR3 protein is CAITPGTGGNEQYF. The CDR3 DNA reads TGTGCCATCACACCCGGGACAGGGGGTAACGAGCAGTACTTC.

This clone was counted between two and nine times. The V and J genes are TRBV9 and TRBJ1-4; TRBD1 is a possible D gene (6 bases). This CDR3 has 14 amino acids. From germline, CDR1 is SGDLS and CDR2 YYNGEE. V was trimmed by 8 bases and J by 2 bases, leaving 13 bases between them. The CDR3 DNA reads as TGTGCCAGTTCAAGGGGGGGTACTAATGAAAAACTGTTTTTT. It encodes CASSRGGTNEKLFF.

The genes are TRBV5-1 and TRBJ1-1; a weak D match, TRBD1 (5 bases). This CDR3 contains 14 residues. V dropped 4 bases and J dropped 1 base, with 11 bases sitting between them. Germline V gene sequence: CDR1 SGHRS, CDR2 YFSETQ. The chain's CDR3 is CASSLTQGNTEAFF. CDR3 DNA: TGCGCCAGCAGCCTGACTCAGGGGAACACTGAAGCTTTCTTT.

The chain uses TRBV14 and TRBJ1-3; no clear D gene. Germline V gene data show CDR1 as SGHDN and CDR2 as FVKESK. The CDR3 contains 15 residues. Deletions cut 4 bases from V and 0 bases from J, with 10 bases between. The CDR3 region has the DNA TGTGCCAGCAGCCTCAGACTCCACTCTGGAAACACCATATATTTT. Protein product: CASSLRLHSGNTIYF.

The chain has TRBV30 and TRBJ2-1; D not certain. This CDR3 is 13 amino acids long. V dropped 2 bases and J dropped 4 bases, with 9 bases sitting between them. Germline V lookup: CDR1 GTSNPN, CDR2 SVGIG (reference sequence). CDR3 protein: CAWSSISYNEQFF. The CDR3 DNA is TGTGCCTGGAGTAGCATCTCATACAATGAGCAGTTCTTC.

The chain joins TRBV5-1 to TRBJ1-1, with D uncertain. Trimming stripped 0 bases from V and 5 bases from J, with 11 bases between. Germline CDR1 reads SGHRS; CDR2 reads YFSETQ. CDR3 length: 14 amino acids. The CDR3 here is CASSLGLGGTEAFF. The DNA for the CDR3 is TGCGCCAGCAGCTTGGGGCTTGGCGGGACTGAAGCTTTCTTT. Complete variable domain (other parts from reference TRBV5-1 and TRBJ1-1): KAGVTQTPRYLIKTRGQQVTLSCSPISGHRSVSWYQQTPGQGLQFLFEYFSETQRNKGNFPGRFSGRQFSNSRSEMNVSTLELGDSALYLCASSLGLGGTEAFFGQGTRLTVV.

The V call is TRBV7-3, the J call TRBJ2-1; 10 bases match TRBD2. The germline V gene encodes CDR1 SGHTA and CDR2 FQGTGA. This CDR3 is built from 15 residues. V shed 1 base, J shed 5 bases, and the junction held 2 bases outside the gene matches. This chain's CDR3 is CASSLSSGGHNEQFF. In DNA form, the CDR3 reads TGTGCCAGCAGCTTAAGTAGCGGGGGGCACAATGAGCAGTTCTTC. The full variable domain, rest sourced from reference TRBV7-3 and TRBJ2-1, is GAGVSQTPSNKVTEKGKYVELRCDPISGHTALYWYRQSLGQGPEFLIYFQGTGAADDSGLPNDRFFAVRPEGSVSTLKIQRTERGDSAVYLCASSLSSGGHNEQFFGPGTRLTVL.

This clone was seen a single time. The V call is TRBV13, the J call TRBJ1-5; maybe TRBD1 (6 bases). This CDR3 is 13 amino acids long. Trimming left V 5 bases short and J 3 bases short, with 8 bases between. In germline, CDR1 is PRHDT, CDR2 FYEKMQ (reference sequence). In nucleotides, the CDR3 is TGTGCCAGCAGCACAGGGCCCAATCAGCCCCAGCATTTT. This gives the protein CASSTGPNQPQHF.

This clone was observed once. This chain joins TRBV4-1 and TRBJ1-5, with 7 bases that match TRBD1. V shed 3 bases, J shed 0 bases, and the junction held 5 bases outside the gene matches. CDR3 length: 16 residues. The germline CDR1 and CDR2 sequences are MGHRA and YSYEKL. The CDR3 DNA follows: TGCGCCAGCAGCCAGACAGGGCGTAATAGCAATCAGCCCCAGCATTTT. Its protein product is CASSQTGRNSNQPQHF.

The chain employs TRBV9 and TRBJ1-4, with TRBD1 as a possible D gene (6 bases). Germline values: CDR1 SGDLS, CDR2 YYNGEE. V lost 4 bases and J lost 8, with 15 bases in between. The CDR3 is 14 residues long. The CDR3 loop reads CASSRRGEGEKLFF. The CDR3 coding sequence is TGTGCCAGCAGCAGGAGGGGGGAGGGCGAAAAACTGTTTTTT.

The sample holds one count of this clone. The chain links TRBV5-5 to TRBJ2-1; tentative D call: TRBD2 (5 bases). The CDR3 is 18 residues long. With 0 bases removed from V and 0 bases from J, the gap between germline ends came to 16 bases. Looked up from germline, CDR1 is SGHKS and CDR2 is YYEKEE (reference sequence). The CDR3 DNA reads as TGTGCCAGCAGCTTGGGGAGCGGCCACTTTCTCTCCTACAATGAGCAGTTCTTC. Translating it yields CASSLGSGHFLSYNEQFF.

The chain is built from TRBV2 and TRBJ1-6; D gene ambiguous. Trimming stripped 5 bases from V and 5 bases from J, with 7 bases between. The CDR3 sequence is 13 residues long. Per the germline V gene, CDR1 is SNHLY and CDR2 is FYNNEI. The CDR3, as DNA: TGTGCCAGCAGTAACATCAATAATTCACCCCTCCACTTT. Translation: CASSNINNSPLHF.

The chain carries TRBV5-1 and TRBJ2-5; 8 nucleotides align to TRBD2. This CDR3 is built from 15 residues. The germline CDR1 and CDR2 sequences are SGHRS and YFSETQ. The trim removed 3 bases at V and 2 bases at J, leaving 6 bases unmatched. DNA for the CDR3: TGCGCCAGCAGCTGGGGTAGCGGGATGCAAGAGACCCAGTACTTC. This codes for CASSWGSGMQETQYF.

J is TRBJ2-5 and V is TRBV30; 7 nucleotides align to TRBD1. The CDR3 has 12 amino acids. With V trimmed by 5 bases and J by 2 bases, 2 bases remained unmatched. CDR1 is GTSNPN, CDR2 SVGIG, per germline (reference sequence). The CDR3 nucleotides are TGTGCCTGGGACAGGGATCAAGAGACCCAGTACTTC. Encoded protein: CAWDRDQETQYF.

The chain uses TRBV18 and TRBJ1-1; TRBD1 might be the D (6 bases). The CDR3 runs to 13 residues. Trimming removed 3 bases at V and 6 bases at J, with 11 bases between. Germline assignment: CDR1 KGHSH and CDR2 LQKENI. The CDR3 spells CASSPTGSPEAFF. The CDR3 DNA is TGTGCCAGCTCACCCACAGGGTCGCCTGAAGCTTTCTTT.

This clone was picked up one time. Here the CDR3 reads CAWSYRVTDTQYF. The CDR3 coding sequence is TGTGCCTGGTCTTACAGGGTCACAGATACGCAGTATTTT. The chain carries TRBV30 and TRBJ2-3; tentative D call: TRBD1 (6 bases). The V and J ends lost 5 bases and 2 bases respectively, with 11 bases between them. The CDR3 totals 13 residues. Germline CDR1 and CDR2: GTSNPN and SVGIG (reference sequence).

This chain uses TRBV21-1 with TRBJ1-6; no DNA check was done on the table's D call, TRBD1. TRBV21-1 is given as a pseudogene. This CDR3 has 13 residues. This chain's CDR3 is CASSRTGNSPLHF. The CDR3 DNA is TGTGCCAGCAGCCGGACAGGGAATTCACCCCTCCACTTT.

J is TRBJ2-3 and V is TRBV27, with TRBD2 matching over 16 bases. The CDR3 has 19 residues. Germline CDR1 MNHEY, CDR2 SMNVEV (reference sequence). The trim removed 4 bases at V and 4 bases at J, leaving 11 bases unmatched. This CDR3 is CASSSLRTGTSGRADTQYF. The CDR3 coding sequence is TGTGCCAGCAGTTCCCTAAGAACCGGGACTAGCGGGAGGGCAGATACGCAGTATTTT.

The J gene is TRBJ2-3, the V gene TRBV27; 11 bases map to TRBD2. Germline CDR1 is MNHEY and CDR2 is SMNVEV (reference sequence). The CDR3 has 17 amino acids. V shed 2 bases, J shed 5 bases, and the junction held 9 bases outside the gene matches. CDR3 sequence reads: CASSLTVAGGPGDTQYF. The CDR3 nucleotides are TGTGCCAGCAGTTTAACTGTAGCGGGAGGGCCTGGAGATACGCAGTATTTT.

The V call is TRBV6-5, the J call TRBJ1-1; a possible D gene is TRBD1 (6 bases). Trimming pared 2 bases from V and 1 base from J, leaving 8 bases between. The CDR3 runs to 14 residues. Germline V CDR1 and CDR2: MNHEY, SVGAGI. CDR3 coding DNA: TGTGCCAGCAGTTACCGGACAGCGAACACTGAAGCTTTCTTT. Translated, it gives CASSYRTANTEAFF.

The V and J genes are TRBV5-5 and TRBJ1-1, with TRBD1 identical over 10 bases. In germline, CDR1 is SGHKS, CDR2 YYEKEE (reference sequence). Trimming took 4 bases from V and 8 from J; bases not matched to a gene: 8. The CDR3 has 14 residues. CDR3 sequence (DNA): TGTGCCAGCAGCCTAGACAGGGGGCTGGGAGAAGCTTTCTTT. This gives the protein CASSLDRGLGEAFF.

The chain recombines TRBV3-1 (or the pseudogene TRBV3-2) with TRBJ2-1, with D perhaps TRBD2 (7 bases). Between the trimmed V and J ends, which lost 0 bases and 2 bases, there was a span of 11 bases. The CDR3 loop spans 16 amino acids. Germline-derived CDR1 and CDR2 are LGHDT and YNNKEL (reference sequence). The CDR3 coding sequence is TGTGCCAGCAGCCAAGATGGGGAGGGGGCCTACAATGAGCAGTTCTTC. Translation: CASSQDGEGAYNEQFF.

This clone was recorded only once. The rearrangement links TRBV4-1 to TRBJ2-5, with 12 bases that match TRBD2. Germline lookup yields CDR1 MGHRA and CDR2 YSYEKL. The ends lost 4 bases at V and 3 bases at J; junction bases unmatched: 3. The CDR3 sequence is 15 residues long. This CDR3 reads CASSPTSGREETQYF. CDR3 bases: TGCGCCAGCAGCCCGACTAGCGGGAGAGAAGAGACCCAGTACTTC.